Listed below are T cell receptor beta chains from one sample, sequenced in a study of human T cells and chemical hapten exposure. TCRdb re-analysed the RACE reads in MiXCR, keeping a single row per CDR3 protein. This sample carries more than 55,000 distinct CDR3 sequences, about 11% of them seen once, and the ten largest clones take approximately 4%. Sequenced here: whole blood, sampled in connection with sensitization to the hapten diphenylcyclopropenone (DPC). The source of these receptors is a woman aged 40 to 50 with alopecia areata. Some clones in this sample may be carry-over from other donors' samples. Each CDR3 is given with its conserved first and last residue. A D gene is named only where the DNA matches it firmly. Clone size is shown for a subset of rows, as once, few, many or a class of expanded clone.

cdr3_aa: CSVEGFGQGSTGELFF
cdr3_nt: TGCAGCGTTGAGGGGTTCGGACAGGGGAGCACCGGGGAGCTGTTTTTT
clone_size: .
v_call: TRBV29-1
d_call: TRBD1
j_call: TRBJ2-2

cdr3_aa: CASRSFPNTEAFF
cdr3_nt: TGTGCCAGCAGGTCCTTCCCGAACACTGAAGCTTTCTTT
clone_size: few
v_call: TRBV6-2/TRBV6-3
d_call: .
j_call: TRBJ1-1

cdr3_aa: CASSREGGCEQYF
cdr3_nt: TGCGCCAGCAGCCGCGAGGGGGGGTGCGAGCAGTACTTC
clone_size: .
v_call: TRBV4-3
d_call: .
j_call: TRBJ2-7

cdr3_aa: CASSPIPGTSYEQFF
cdr3_nt: TGTGCCAGCAGCCCTATACCGGGGACGTCCTATGAGCAGTTCTTC
clone_size: few
v_call: TRBV7-3
d_call: .
j_call: TRBJ2-1

cdr3_aa: CASSPTRGGEQYF
cdr3_nt: TGTGCCAGCAGCCCCACTCGGGGGGGCGAGCAGTACTTC
clone_size: many
v_call: TRBV7-2
d_call: TRBD2
j_call: TRBJ2-7

cdr3_aa: CASSYPSLEEYEQYF
cdr3_nt: TGTGCCAGCAGTTACCCATCGCTTGAAGAATACGAGCAGTACTTC
clone_size: many
v_call: TRBV6-2/TRBV6-3
d_call: .
j_call: TRBJ2-7

cdr3_aa: CSAHGGEGNTGELFF
cdr3_nt: TGCAGCGCCCACGGGGGGGAGGGAAACACCGGGGAGCTGTTTTTT
clone_size: many
v_call: TRBV29-1
d_call: TRBD2
j_call: TRBJ2-2

cdr3_aa: CASSRIAAGGTDTQYF
cdr3_nt: TGTGCCAGCAGCCGCATAGCAGCGGGGGGAACAGATACGCAGTATTTT
clone_size: few
v_call: TRBV3-1
d_call: TRBD2
j_call: TRBJ2-3

cdr3_aa: CASSYSALMETQYF
cdr3_nt: TGTGCCAGCAGTTACTCAGCGTTGATGGAGACCCAGTACTTC
clone_size: few
v_call: TRBV6-2/TRBV6-3
d_call: .
j_call: TRBJ2-5

cdr3_aa: CASSFSNEQFF
cdr3_nt: TGTGCCAGCAGCTTTTCCAATGAGCAGTTCTTC
clone_size: many
v_call: TRBV7-9
d_call: .
j_call: TRBJ2-1

cdr3_aa: CASSPLAGGREQYF
cdr3_nt: TGTGCCAGCTCACCACTTGCGGGAGGGAGGGAGCAGTACTTC
clone_size: .
v_call: TRBV18
d_call: TRBD2
j_call: TRBJ2-7

cdr3_aa: CASSQDYFQGQWNTEAFF
cdr3_nt: TGTGCCAGCAGCCAAGATTATTTTCAAGGCCAGTGGAACACTGAAGCTTTCTTT
clone_size: few
v_call: TRBV3-1
d_call: .
j_call: TRBJ1-1

cdr3_aa: CSASSGLASSYEQYF
cdr3_nt: TGCAGTGCCAGCAGTGGCCTAGCGTCATCCTACGAGCAGTACTTC
clone_size: few
v_call: TRBV20-1
d_call: .
j_call: TRBJ2-7

cdr3_aa: CSATGGTDTQYF
cdr3_nt: TGCAGTGCTACGGGGGGCACAGATACGCAGTATTTT
clone_size: many
v_call: TRBV20-1
d_call: .
j_call: TRBJ2-3

cdr3_aa: CASSLGIGDTDTQYF
cdr3_nt: TGTGCCAGCAGCTTAGGGATAGGAGACACAGATACGCAGTATTTT
clone_size: .
v_call: TRBV7-6
d_call: .
j_call: TRBJ2-3

cdr3_aa: CASSLELAGETQYF
cdr3_nt: TGTGCCAGCAGCTTGGAACTAGCGGGAGAGACCCAGTACTTC
clone_size: many
v_call: TRBV5-4
d_call: TRBD2
j_call: TRBJ2-5

cdr3_aa: CASSPDRSNNEQFF
cdr3_nt: TGTGCCAGCAGCCCCGACAGGTCGAACAATGAGCAGTTCTTC
clone_size: few
v_call: TRBV6-2/TRBV6-3
d_call: .
j_call: TRBJ2-1

cdr3_aa: CASSFSLGQGSNTEAFF
cdr3_nt: TGTGCCAGCAGCTTTAGCCTCGGACAGGGGTCGAACACTGAAGCTTTCTTT
clone_size: .
v_call: TRBV11-2
d_call: TRBD1
j_call: TRBJ1-1

cdr3_aa: CASSLEVGGPYTQYF
cdr3_nt: TGTGCCAGCAGCTTAGAGGTGGGGGGGCCGTATACGCAGTATTTT
clone_size: .
v_call: TRBV7-2
d_call: .
j_call: TRBJ2-3

cdr3_aa: CASGQGGSGQPQHF
cdr3_nt: TGTGCCAGCGGACAGGGGGGATCAGGTCAGCCCCAGCATTTT
clone_size: few
v_call: TRBV2
d_call: TRBD1
j_call: TRBJ1-5

cdr3_aa: CASSGRGSNTEAFF
cdr3_nt: TGTGCCAGCAGTGGCAGGGGGTCGAACACTGAAGCTTTCTTT
clone_size: few
v_call: TRBV6-5
d_call: TRBD1
j_call: TRBJ1-1

cdr3_aa: CASSSDNYNEQFF
cdr3_nt: TGCGCCAGCAGCTCGGACAACTACAATGAGCAGTTCTTC
clone_size: many
v_call: TRBV5-1
d_call: .
j_call: TRBJ2-1

cdr3_aa: CASSQDGEHWGKDTQYF
cdr3_nt: TGCGCCAGCAGCCAAGATGGTGAACATTGGGGGAAGGATACGCAGTATTTT
clone_size: few
v_call: TRBV4-1
d_call: .
j_call: TRBJ2-3

cdr3_aa: CASIKGRDTNQPQHF
cdr3_nt: TGTGCCAGCATTAAAGGACGGGACACCAATCAGCCCCAGCATTTT
clone_size: many
v_call: TRBV6-6
d_call: .
j_call: TRBJ1-5

cdr3_aa: CASRGTSRGAGELFF
cdr3_nt: TGTGCCAGCAGGGGGACTAGTCGAGGTGCCGGGGAGCTGTTTTTT
clone_size: few
v_call: TRBV6-5
d_call: TRBD2
j_call: TRBJ2-2

cdr3_aa: CAIKITDSAEQYF
cdr3_nt: TGTGCCATCAAGATCACGGACAGCGCTGAGCAGTACTTC
clone_size: .
v_call: TRBV10-3
d_call: .
j_call: TRBJ2-7

cdr3_aa: CASSPQGLGNSPLHF
cdr3_nt: TGTGCCAGCAGTCCCCAGGGGCTTGGGAATTCACCCCTCCACTTT
clone_size: .
v_call: TRBV6-6
d_call: .
j_call: TRBJ1-6

cdr3_aa: CASSSQTPQQETQYF
cdr3_nt: TGTGCCAGCAGCTCCCAGACCCCACAGCAAGAGACCCAGTACTTC
clone_size: few
v_call: TRBV9
d_call: .
j_call: TRBJ2-5

cdr3_aa: CASSESGGRNIYGYTF
cdr3_nt: TGTGCCAGCAGTGAATCCGGTGGACGCAATATCTATGGCTACACCTTC
clone_size: many
v_call: TRBV6-1
d_call: .
j_call: TRBJ1-2

cdr3_aa: CSARAGVSYEQYF
cdr3_nt: TGCAGTGCTAGAGCGGGGGTCTCCTACGAGCAGTACTTC
clone_size: .
v_call: TRBV20-1
d_call: .
j_call: TRBJ2-7

cdr3_aa: CASSQAAKNTGELFF
cdr3_nt: TGCGCCAGCAGCCAAGCGGCAAAGAACACCGGGGAGCTGTTTTTT
clone_size: many
v_call: TRBV4-3
d_call: .
j_call: TRBJ2-2

cdr3_aa: CASTILGQGGTEAFF
cdr3_nt: TGTGCCAGCACCATCTTGGGACAGGGGGGCACTGAAGCTTTCTTT
clone_size: .
v_call: TRBV6-2/TRBV6-3
d_call: TRBD1
j_call: TRBJ1-1

cdr3_aa: CASSLEWQGHQPQHF
cdr3_nt: TGTGCCAGCAGTTTAGAATGGCAGGGCCATCAGCCCCAGCATTTT
clone_size: many
v_call: TRBV27
d_call: .
j_call: TRBJ1-5

cdr3_aa: CASSSRDRALTGELFF
cdr3_nt: TGTGCCAGCAGCTCCCGGGACAGGGCTCTCACCGGGGAGCTGTTTTTT
clone_size: .
v_call: TRBV5-5
d_call: TRBD1
j_call: TRBJ2-2

cdr3_aa: CASSLASVEQFF
cdr3_nt: TGTGCCAGCAGCTTAGCGTCAGTAGAGCAGTTCTTC
clone_size: few
v_call: TRBV11-2
d_call: .
j_call: TRBJ2-1

cdr3_aa: CASSFRTSGGVDTEAFF
cdr3_nt: TGTGCCAGCAGCTTCCGGACGAGTGGGGGAGTGGACACTGAAGCTTTCTTT
clone_size: many
v_call: TRBV7-9
d_call: .
j_call: TRBJ1-1

cdr3_aa: CASSGETGAAFF
cdr3_nt: TGTGCCAGCAGCGGGGAGACAGGGGCAGCTTTCTTT
clone_size: once
v_call: TRBV9
d_call: TRBD1
j_call: TRBJ1-1

cdr3_aa: CASSHAETQYF
cdr3_nt: TGTGCCAGCAGCCACGCGGAGACCCAGTACTTC
clone_size: few
v_call: TRBV14
d_call: .
j_call: TRBJ2-5

cdr3_aa: CASSLSTSGYNEQFF
cdr3_nt: TGTGCCAGCAGTTTATCGACTAGCGGGTACAATGAGCAGTTCTTC
clone_size: many
v_call: TRBV27
d_call: TRBD2
j_call: TRBJ2-1

cdr3_aa: CASSQRQEQFF
cdr3_nt: TGTGCCAGCAGCCAACGACAGGAGCAGTTCTTC
clone_size: .
v_call: TRBV3-1
d_call: .
j_call: TRBJ2-1

cdr3_aa: CASSIATPVNTEAFF
cdr3_nt: TGTGCCAGTAGTATAGCTACACCCGTGAACACTGAAGCTTTCTTT
clone_size: many
v_call: TRBV19
d_call: .
j_call: TRBJ1-1

cdr3_aa: CASSLGGHRNTEAFF
cdr3_nt: TGTGCCAGCAGCTTGGGGGGACATCGGAACACTGAAGCTTTCTTT
clone_size: many
v_call: TRBV5-8
d_call: .
j_call: TRBJ1-1

cdr3_aa: CSAPSGGAGELFF
cdr3_nt: TGCAGTGCTCCTAGCGGGGGGGCCGGGGAGCTGTTTTTT
clone_size: .
v_call: TRBV20-1
d_call: TRBD2
j_call: TRBJ2-2

cdr3_aa: CSAAGTSGRGETQYF
cdr3_nt: TGCAGTGCTGCCGGGACTAGCGGGAGGGGGGAGACCCAGTACTTC
clone_size: .
v_call: TRBV20-1
d_call: TRBD2
j_call: TRBJ2-5

cdr3_aa: CSVGDRRLGTAGNEQFF
cdr3_nt: TGCAGCGTTGGGGACAGGCGACTGGGTACGGCCGGAAATGAGCAGTTCTTC
clone_size: many
v_call: TRBV29-1
d_call: TRBD1
j_call: TRBJ2-1

cdr3_aa: CASRKDRGGTYEQYF
cdr3_nt: TGTGCCAGCAGGAAGGACAGGGGGGGGACCTACGAGCAGTACTTC
clone_size: many
v_call: TRBV28
d_call: TRBD1
j_call: TRBJ2-7

cdr3_aa: CSARDQRSYGYTF
cdr3_nt: TGCAGTGCTAGAGATCAGAGGTCCTATGGCTACACCTTC
clone_size: few
v_call: TRBV20-1
d_call: .
j_call: TRBJ1-2

cdr3_aa: CASSLGQGHYEQYF
cdr3_nt: TGTGCCAGCAGTTTAGGACAGGGGCACTACGAGCAGTACTTC
clone_size: many
v_call: TRBV27
d_call: TRBD1
j_call: TRBJ2-7

cdr3_aa: CASSLESYGYTF
cdr3_nt: TGTGCCAGCAGCTTGGAATCCTATGGCTACACCTTC
clone_size: many
v_call: TRBV11-2
d_call: .
j_call: TRBJ1-2

cdr3_aa: CASSTRLANSYNEQFF
cdr3_nt: TGTGCCAGCAGCACAAGACTAGCTAACTCCTACAATGAGCAGTTCTTC
clone_size: few
v_call: TRBV7-8
d_call: TRBD2
j_call: TRBJ2-1